These 16 T cell receptor beta chains originate from one sample sequenced in a study of cytomegalovirus exposure and HLA in healthy donors. A multiplex PCR was run with 60 Vbeta primers and 13 Jbeta primers. The protocol was immunoSEQ multiplex PCR, while the TCRdb copy is restricted to in-frame clones and leaves out a portion. The repertoire holds roughly 130,000 clones, with 84% as singletons. The sample consisted of PBMCs. Receptors were obtained from a woman aged 18-35 years in good health and CMV-seropositive.

V gene TRBV2 combines with J gene TRBJ2-7; the D gene is possibly TRBD1 (6 bases). The CDR3 is made up of 14 amino acids. Germline values: CDR1 SNHLY, CDR2 FYNNEI. V shed 7 bases and J shed 1 base, with 14 bases lying between them. The DNA of the CDR3 is TGTGCCAGCACCCTCACAGGGATATCCTACGAGCAGTACTTC. Translated, it gives CASTLTGISYEQYF.

This chain uses TRBV19 with TRBJ2-2, with D perhaps TRBD2 (6 bases). Per the germline V gene, CDR1 is LNHDA and CDR2 is SQIVND (reference sequence). The CDR3 has 16 amino acids. The V and J ends lost 7 bases and 5 bases respectively, with 20 bases between them. The CDR3 loop reads CASIRGLLFVTGELFF. CDR3 bases: TGTGCCAGTATCCGGGGACTCCTTTTTGTAACCGGGGAGCTGTTTTTT. Full variable domain (remainder filled in from reference TRBV19 and TRBJ2-2): DGGITQSPKYLFRKEGQNVTLSCEQNLNHDAMYWYRQDPGQGLRLIYYSQIVNDFQKGDIAEGYSVSREKKESFPLTVTSAQKNPTAFYLCASIRGLLFVTGELFFGEGSRLTVL.

The chain links TRBV7-2 to TRBJ1-2; TRBD1 aligns across 7 bases. The CDR3 has 15 residues. With 1 base clipped from V and 7 bases from J, the junction kept 9 bases outside the gene matches. The V gene's germline CDR1 is SGHTA and CDR2 FQGNSA. Written as DNA, the CDR3 is TGTGCCAGCAGCTTAGGGGGGACAGCCTATGGTGGCTACACCTTC. Amino acids: CASSLGGTAYGGYTF.

This clone occurred once. The gene calls are TRBV6-1 and TRBJ2-3, with 11 bases lining up with TRBD2. Germline CDR1 and CDR2: MNHNS and SASEGT. The CDR3 has 15 residues. V shed 8 bases, J shed 3 bases, and the junction held 7 bases outside the gene matches. CDR3 coding DNA: TGTGCCAGCGACGGACTAGCGGGTGGGACAGATACGCAGTATTTT. Translating it yields CASDGLAGGTDTQYF.

The rearrangement joins TRBV5-5 to TRBJ1-3, with D tentatively TRBD1 (5 bases). The CDR3 totals 16 residues. CDR1 is SGHKS, CDR2 YYEKEE, per germline (reference sequence). The V end was cut by 0 bases, the J end by 0 bases, with 10 bases between. As DNA, the CDR3 is TGTGCCAGCAGCTTGGCGTTCGGGGGCTCTGGAAACACCATATATTTT. Its translation is CASSLAFGGSGNTIYF.

The chain carries TRBV7-3 and TRBJ2-1, with a possible D match to TRBD2 (5 bases). CDR3 length: 13 residues. The V gene's germline CDR1 is SGHTA and CDR2 FQGTGA. V was shortened by 4 bases and J by 7 bases, with 11 bases between the two germline ends. CDR3 loop: CASSSSRDNEQFF. DNA of the CDR3: TGTGCCAGCAGCTCCTCTCGGGATAATGAGCAGTTCTTC.

The chain links TRBV5-1 to TRBJ2-5, with a possible D match to TRBD2 (6 bases). Trimming shortened V by 7 bases and J by 4 bases, and 17 bases separated the two germline ends. The germline V gene encodes CDR1 SGHRS and CDR2 YFSETQ. The CDR3 consists of 14 residues. CDR3 nucleotides: TGCGCCAGCGGCAACGGGACTGCTGGAGAGACCCAGTACTTC. It is translated as CASGNGTAGETQYF.

This rearrangement joins TRBV19 to TRBJ2-7; TRBD2 aligns across 9 bases. CDR3 length equals 16 residues. Trimming removed 4 bases from V and 0 bases from J; junction bases left unmatched: 7. Germline assignment: CDR1 LNHDA and CDR2 SQIVND (reference sequence). DNA for the CDR3: TGTGCCAGTAGTACGACCGGGACTAGCAACTCCTACGAGCAGTACTTC. It codes for CASSTTGTSNSYEQYF.

In its sample, this clone was seen a few times. The rearrangement links TRBV27 to TRBJ1-6, with D tentatively TRBD1 (6 bases). The V and J ends lost 5 bases and 10 bases respectively, with 18 bases between them. This CDR3 has 15 amino acids. The germline gives CDR1 MNHEY, CDR2 SMNVEV (reference sequence). CDR3 residues: CASSPGQGTGSPLHF. The CDR3 nucleotides read TGTGCCAGCAGTCCAGGGCAGGGGACCGGATCACCCCTCCACTTT.

The chain carries TRBV6-1 and TRBJ2-5; 7 bases fit TRBD2. CDR3 size: 15 residues. CDR1 MNHNS and CDR2 SASEGT come from the germline V gene. V gave up 0 bases and J gave up 1 base; unmatched junction bases: 2. CDR3: CASSEAGGGQETQYF. The CDR3 nucleotides are TGTGCCAGCAGTGAAGCGGGGGGGGGCCAAGAGACCCAGTACTTC.

V usage is TRBV14 and J usage is TRBJ1-4, with D tentatively TRBD1 (5 bases). The CDR3 is made up of 16 amino acids. CDR1 SGHDN and CDR2 FVKESK come from the germline V gene. V was cut by 4 bases and J by 8 bases, with 20 bases left in between. CDR3 protein: CASSLTRVSRSEKLFF. In DNA, the CDR3 is TGTGCCAGCAGCCTGACCAGGGTGTCCCGTTCCGAAAAACTGTTTTTT. Together with reference TRBV14 and TRBJ1-4, the CDR3 gives the full variable domain: EAGVTQFPSHSVIEKGQTVTLRCDPISGHDNLYWYRRVMGKEIKFLLHFVKESKQDESGMPNNRFLAERTGGTYSTLKVQPAELEDSGVYFCASSLTRVSRSEKLFFGSGTQLSVL.

The chain links TRBV7-9 to TRBJ2-5, with 8 nucleotides matching TRBD2. Per the germline V gene, CDR1 is SEHNR and CDR2 is FQNEAQ (reference sequence). This CDR3 is 14 amino acids long. V lost 5 bases, J lost 1 base, and 3 bases stayed unmatched. CDR3 sequence (DNA): TGTGCCAGCAGCGTTAGCGGGATCCAAGAGACCCAGTACTTC. As protein: CASSVSGIQETQYF.

The chain recombines TRBV28 with TRBJ2-1; 7 nucleotides line up with TRBD2. Germline assignment: CDR1 MDHEN and CDR2 SYDVKM. The CDR3 totals 14 residues. CDR3 DNA sequence: TGTGCGGGGGGGGAAACCCCTTCCTACAATGAGCAGTTCTTC. Translated, it gives CAGGETPSYNEQFF.

The CDR3 nucleotides are TGCAGCATCGCGGACGGGGGAGACGAGCAGTACTTC. Translating it yields CSIADGGDEQYF. The chain employs TRBV29-1 and TRBJ2-7; TRBD2 might be the D (6 bases). Trimming shortened V by 8 bases and J by 5 bases, and 16 bases separated the two germline ends. This CDR3 region has 12 residues. Germline-derived CDR1 and CDR2 are SQVTM and ANQGSEA.

A remark on this clone: At one end the junction does not follow the germline gene, possibly because of a read error. V gene TRBV5-5 combines with J gene TRBJ1-1; D perhaps matches TRBD1 (5 bases). CDR1 and CDR2 from the germline V gene are SGHKS and YYEKEE (reference sequence). CDR3 length equals 14 residues. CDR3 bases: TGTGCCAACAGCTCGGTGGGGCAGGGCACTGAAGCTTTCTTT. It translates to CANSSVGQGTEAFF.

This chain joins TRBV18 and TRBJ1-6, with 10 positions matching TRBD1. The trim removed 4 bases at V and 10 bases at J, leaving 7 bases unmatched. Germline CDR1 and CDR2: KGHSH and LQKENI. This CDR3 is 15 amino acids long. This CDR3 reads CASSLRQGAESPLHF. CDR3 nucleotide sequence: TGTGCCAGCTCACTCAGACAGGGGGCAGAATCACCCCTCCACTTT.